This T cell receptor beta chain came from a study of OX40 agonist ivuxolimab in advanced cancers. Germline lookup yields CDR1 SGHTS and CDR2 YDEGEE. The CDR3 length is 16 residues. V shed 4 bases and J 0 bases; nucleotides not matched to a gene: 7. Generated by immunoSEQ multiplex PCR, the TCRdb table keeps only in-frame clones and is missing some. The repertoire holds around 69,000 clones, with 70% to 90% as singletons. V usage is TRBV5-8 and J usage is TRBJ1-5, with 7 bases that match TRBD1. The receptor was derived from an adult with an advanced solid tumor such as melanoma, head and neck, liver or kidney cancer. The specimen comprised CD4+ or CD8+ T cells sorted from blood, sampled in a trial of the OX40 agonist ivuxolimab. This CDR3 reads CASSPGDSYSNQPQHF. As DNA, the CDR3 is TGTGCCAGCAGCCCGGGGGACAGTTATAGCAATCAGCCCCAGCATTTT.